This TCR beta chain appears in the sequencing data of a study of cytomegalovirus exposure and HLA in healthy donors. Study results and limitations: A later look showed TCR association rates differing by HLA locus, highest for DRB1 and lowest for HLA-C. Analysis performed later showed TCR beta chains linked to HLA being more clonally expanded than equally common others.

This CDR3 has 15 residues. The germline V gene has CDR1 PRHDT and CDR2 FYEKMQ (reference sequence). With regard to this clone: The antigen is unknown. At one end the junction does not follow the germline gene, possibly because of a read error.

The PCR ran on 60 Vbeta and 13 Jbeta primers. Libraries were prepared by immunoSEQ multiplex PCR; TCRdb keeps only in-frame clonotypes and omits some of them. This sample has 170,000 or so clones, with just under 80% found just once. The sequence was collected from a woman aged 50 to 60 in good health and CMV-seropositive. The sample consisted of PBMCs. The genes are TRBV13 and TRBJ2-6; 8 nucleotides line up with TRBD1. CDR3 DNA: TGTGCCAGCAGCCCACCCGCCAGGGGGCCCAACGGCCTGACTTTC. Amino acids: CASSPPARGPNGLTF.